This T cell receptor (beta chain) stems from a study of blood T cell repertoires in COVID-19 (dated by TCRdb to about 2020). Looking at the study overall: Samples covering the acute and convalescent phases of COVID-19 were provided by collaborators in the United States, Italy and Spain. The samples were drawn from two sources: the first 160 participants of the ongoing ImmuneRACE study, and fewer than 1,500 subjects contributed by 6 global collaborators. The dataset comprised deeply sampled blood TCRbeta repertoires from subjects exposed to, actively infected with, or recovered from COVID-19. The repertoires were released in a freely available public database meant as a resource for research on the immune response to SARS-CoV-2. The material from the prospective study consisted of cDNA or gDNA derived from T cells, B-cell-depleted T cells, or PBMCs. Where available, HLA class I and class II types were taken from metadata supplied by the sample provider and were not determined by assay-based typing. Nearly every sample came with metadata listing a de-identified subject ID, COVID-19 status, age in years and sex.

Of note for this clone: Its antigen specificity is not known. Base qualities are not provided; no much larger clone lies one nucleotide away.

Enrolling through a virtual design, the prospective study's participants ranged in age from roughly 18 to 100 years and lived across about two dozen United States geographic areas. In the prospective study, cohorts were assigned on the basis of participant-reported clinical history obtained from a screening survey and a study questionnaire. Recovered participants in ImmuneRACE Cohort 3 were defined as having two consecutive negative NP/OP PCR tests, clearance from a healthcare professional, or resolution of symptoms. Mobile phlebotomists in the prospective study collected whole blood, serum and a nasopharyngeal or oropharyngeal swab from every participant. Participants in the prospective study had the option to provide additional blood draws and questionnaires over a roughly two-month period. Blood samples from the prospective study were shipped frozen or at room temperature prior to DNA extraction.

The CDR3 contains 17 residues, cysteine and phenylalanine counted. Only the CDR3 part of the read is kept: 51 bases, read in frame from the first base. Per the germline V gene (reference sequence), MNHEY is the CDR1 and SMNVEV is the CDR2. Compared with germline, V lacks 0 bases and J lacks 0 bases; bases without a gene match: 8. Study-level results and caveats: The quantity of clinical and demographic metadata differed by source and by participant and was supplied without curation.

TCRbeta CDR3 regions were amplified from genomic DNA using the immunoSEQ Assay, a bias-controlled multiplex PCR. The original methods were these. Within the assay, amplification of reference gene primers was used to estimate how many nucleated cells each sample contained. Sequence reads were collapsed and filtered to measure the absolute abundance of every unique TCRbeta CDR3 rearrangement. For each sample, productive Simpson clonality was calculated as the square root of Simpson's diversity index over productive rearrangements. TCRdb provides this immuneACCESS table in a form limited to in-frame rearrangements. Some clones are lacking; in checked studies, under half of them reflect an unresolved V gene, and why the rest are absent is not known. V, J and clone size reflect that table, while D and trimming were determined from the DNA. In all, the sample holds around 240,000 clones, and roughly 82% of those were seen once. Around 2% of the sample is taken by the ten largest.

Recombination linked TRBV27 to TRBJ2-7; 7 of the junction bases match TRBD1. This TCR came from a woman in her fifties or sixties who had recovered from COVID-19. The material sequenced was PBMCs or T cells enriched from blood (not recorded which). The nucleotide sequence reads as follows: TGTGCCAGCAGTTTATCTGATCCGGGACAGACCTCCTACGAGCAGTACTTC. Translated, this is CASSLSDPGQTSYEQYF.